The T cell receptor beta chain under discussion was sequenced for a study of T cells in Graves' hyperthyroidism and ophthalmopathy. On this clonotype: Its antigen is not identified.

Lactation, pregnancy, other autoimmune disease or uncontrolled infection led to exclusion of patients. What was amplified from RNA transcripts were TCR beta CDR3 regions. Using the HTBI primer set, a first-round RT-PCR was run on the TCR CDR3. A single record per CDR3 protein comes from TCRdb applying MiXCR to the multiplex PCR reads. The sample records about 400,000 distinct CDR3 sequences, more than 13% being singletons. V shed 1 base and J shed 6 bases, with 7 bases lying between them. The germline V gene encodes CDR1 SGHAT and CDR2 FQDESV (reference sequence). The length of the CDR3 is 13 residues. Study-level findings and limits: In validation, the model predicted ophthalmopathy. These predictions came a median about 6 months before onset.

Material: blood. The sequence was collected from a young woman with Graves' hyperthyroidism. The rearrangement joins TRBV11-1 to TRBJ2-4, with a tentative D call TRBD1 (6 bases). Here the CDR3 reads CASSLDRVNIQYF. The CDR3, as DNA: TGTGCCAGCAGCTTAGACAGGGTAAACATTCAGTACTTC. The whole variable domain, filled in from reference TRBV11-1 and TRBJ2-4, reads EAEVAQSPRYKITEKSQAVAFWCDPISGHATLYWYRQILGQGPELLVQFQDESVVDDSQLPKDRFSAERLKGVDSTLKIQPAELGDSAMYLCASSLDRVNIQYFGAGTRLSVL.